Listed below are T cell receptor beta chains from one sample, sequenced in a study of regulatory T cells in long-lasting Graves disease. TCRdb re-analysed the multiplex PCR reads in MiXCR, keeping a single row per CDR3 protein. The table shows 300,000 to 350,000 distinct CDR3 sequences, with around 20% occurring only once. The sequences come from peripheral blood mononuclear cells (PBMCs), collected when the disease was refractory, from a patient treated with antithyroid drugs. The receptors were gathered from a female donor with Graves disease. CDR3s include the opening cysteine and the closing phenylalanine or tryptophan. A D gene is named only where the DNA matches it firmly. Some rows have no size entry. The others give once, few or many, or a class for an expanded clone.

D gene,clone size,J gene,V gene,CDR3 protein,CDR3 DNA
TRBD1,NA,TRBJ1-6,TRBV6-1,CASRTGQGGNSPLHF,TGTGCCAGCAGAACAGGACAGGGGGGCAATTCACCCCTCCACTTT
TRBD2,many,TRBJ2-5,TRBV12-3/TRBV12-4,CASSLLTSGETQYF,TGTGCCAGCAGTTTACTGACTAGCGGGGAGACCCAGTACTTC
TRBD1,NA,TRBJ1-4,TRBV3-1,CASSKTDRAREKLFF,TGTGCCAGCAGCAAGACGGACAGGGCTAGGGAAAAACTGTTTTTT
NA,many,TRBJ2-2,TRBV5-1,CASRRGSELGELFF,TGCGCCAGCCGGAGGGGCTCAGAGCTCGGGGAGCTGTTTTTT
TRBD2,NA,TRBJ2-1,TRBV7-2,CASSTRRGVGSYNEQFF,TGTGCCAGCAGCACCCGACGGGGGGTGGGCTCCTACAATGAGCAGTTCTTC
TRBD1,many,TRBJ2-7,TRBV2,CASSEGFGQGVHEQYF,TGTGCCAGCAGTGAAGGCTTCGGGCAGGGGGTCCACGAGCAGTACTTC
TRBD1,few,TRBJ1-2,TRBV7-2,CASSGSYRGQGANGYTF,TGTGCCAGCAGCGGTTCCTATAGGGGACAGGGGGCGAATGGCTACACCTTC
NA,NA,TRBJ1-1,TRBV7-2,CASSLAQVGWSTEAFF,TGTGCCAGCAGCTTAGCTCAAGTGGGGTGGAGCACTGAAGCTTTCTTT
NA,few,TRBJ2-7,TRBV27,CASSFTGQNYEQYF,TGTGCCAGCAGTTTCACAGGACAGAACTACGAGCAGTACTTC
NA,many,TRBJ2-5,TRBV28,CASSFVFPGQIARQETQYF,TGTGCCAGCAGTTTCGTTTTCCCCGGACAGATCGCGCGCCAAGAGACCCAGTACTTC
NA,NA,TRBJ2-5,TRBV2,CASSMGFWGSETQYF,TGTGCCAGCTCGATGGGATTCTGGGGGTCAGAGACCCAGTACTTC
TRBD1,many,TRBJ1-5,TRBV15,CATSSQRQGYQPQHF,TGTGCCACCAGCAGCCAGAGACAGGGTTATCAGCCCCAGCATTTT
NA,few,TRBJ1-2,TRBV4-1,CASSQVSGGNYGYTF,TGCGCCAGCAGCCAAGTTTCAGGAGGCAACTATGGCTACACCTTC
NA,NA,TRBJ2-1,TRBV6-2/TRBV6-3,CASSGSRPLSSYNEQFF,TGTGCCAGCAGTGGCTCTCGACCCCTGAGCTCCTACAATGAGCAGTTCTTC
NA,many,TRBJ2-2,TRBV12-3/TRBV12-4,CASSLERYTGELFF,TGTGCCAGCAGTTTAGAACGGTACACCGGGGAGCTGTTTTTT
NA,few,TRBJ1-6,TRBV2,CASSGQGKWTLHF,TGTGCCAGCAGTGGGCAGGGGAAGTGGACCCTCCACTTT
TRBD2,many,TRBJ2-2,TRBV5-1,CASSLGLANTGELFF,TGTGCCAGCAGTTTGGGACTAGCTAACACCGGGGAGCTGTTTTTT
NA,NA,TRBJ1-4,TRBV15,CATSSTSTNEKLFF,TGTGCCACCAGCAGTACATCAACTAATGAAAAACTGTTTTTT
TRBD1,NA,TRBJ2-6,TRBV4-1,CASSQWTGRNASGANVLTF,TGCGCCAGCAGCCAATGGACAGGGAGAAATGCCTCTGGGGCCAACGTCCTGACTTTC
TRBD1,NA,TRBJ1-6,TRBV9,CASANSRDSYNSPLHF,TGTGCCAGCGCCAACTCCAGGGACAGCTATAATTCACCCCTCCACTTT
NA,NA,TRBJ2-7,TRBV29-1,CSAGLGRYEQYF,TGCAGCGCGGGGTTGGGAAGGTACGAGCAGTACTTC
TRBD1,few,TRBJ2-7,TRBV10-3,CAISSGTGSYEQYF,TGTGCCATCAGCTCCGGGACAGGGTCCTACGAGCAGTACTTC
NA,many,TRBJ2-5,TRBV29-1,CSVVAVYQETQYF,TGCAGCGTTGTAGCAGTTTACCAAGAGACCCAGTACTTC
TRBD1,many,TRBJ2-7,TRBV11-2,CASSLAGGNYEQYF,TGTGCCAGCAGCTTAGCAGGGGGCAACTACGAGCAGTACTTC
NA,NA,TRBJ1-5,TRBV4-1,CASSQEITHSNQPQHF,TGCGCCAGCAGCCAAGAAATTACACATTCCAATCAGCCCCAGCATTTT
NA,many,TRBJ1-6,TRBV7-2,CASARGGANSPLHF,TGTGCCAGCGCGCGGGGGGGGGCGAATTCACCCCTCCACTTT
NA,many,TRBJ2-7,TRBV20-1,CSARTSGASGLLEQYF,TGCAGTGCTAGAACTTCAGGGGCTAGCGGCCTTCTCGAGCAGTACTTC
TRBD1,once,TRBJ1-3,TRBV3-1,CASSQPGQEGNTIYF,TGTGCCAGCAGCCAACCGGGACAGGAGGGAAACACCATATATTTT
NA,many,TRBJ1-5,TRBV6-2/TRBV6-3,CASGPVNQPQHF,TGTGCCAGCGGGCCAGTCAATCAGCCCCAGCATTTT
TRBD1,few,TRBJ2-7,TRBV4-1,CASGTPDRASYEQYF,TGCGCCAGCGGCACCCCTGACAGGGCATCCTACGAGCAGTACTTC
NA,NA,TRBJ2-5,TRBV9,CASSGIDETQYF,TGTGCCAGCAGCGGGATTGATGAGACCCAGTACTTC
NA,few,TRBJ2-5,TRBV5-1,CASSLFSSQETQYF,TGCGCCAGCAGCTTGTTTTCCAGCCAAGAGACCCAGTACTTC
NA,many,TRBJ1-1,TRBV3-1,CASSPRPGAEAFF,TGTGCCAGCAGCCCACGTCCGGGGGCTGAAGCTTTCTTT
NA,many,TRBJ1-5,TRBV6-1,CASTGPRTLQPQHF,TGTGCCAGCACCGGTCCCCGGACACTTCAGCCCCAGCATTTT
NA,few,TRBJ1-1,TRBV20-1,CSARGEGHYGAEAFF,TGCAGTGCTAGAGGGGAGGGACATTATGGCGCTGAAGCTTTCTTT
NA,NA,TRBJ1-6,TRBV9,CASSVGSTYNSPLHF,TGTGCCAGCAGCGTCGGGAGTACCTATAATTCACCCCTCCACTTT
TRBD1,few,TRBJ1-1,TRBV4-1,CASSQFPGGTEAFF,TGCGCCAGCAGCCAATTTCCAGGGGGAACTGAAGCTTTCTTT
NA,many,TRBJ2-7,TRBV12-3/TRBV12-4,CASSLAGFEQYF,TGTGCCAGCAGTTTAGCAGGGTTCGAGCAGTACTTC
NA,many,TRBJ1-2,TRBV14,CASSFAADHGYTF,TGTGCCAGCAGCTTCGCAGCGGATCATGGCTACACCTTC
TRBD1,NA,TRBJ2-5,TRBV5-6,CASSPGTGAGLYQETQYF,TGTGCCAGCAGCCCCGGGACAGGGGCCGGGTTGTACCAAGAGACCCAGTACTTC
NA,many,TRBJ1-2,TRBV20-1,CSAQPPPGDEANYGYTF,TGCAGTGCCCAACCCCCCCCGGGAGACGAAGCTAACTATGGCTACACCTTC
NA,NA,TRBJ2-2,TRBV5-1,CASRETVNTGELFF,TGCGCCAGCAGGGAGACGGTGAACACCGGGGAGCTGTTTTTT